This T cell receptor beta chain derives from a study of T cells in Graves' hyperthyroidism and ophthalmopathy (dated by TCRdb to between 2019 and 2020). At the level of the whole study: Peripheral blood was collected at initial diagnosis, before any treatment. A discovery cohort of approximately 100 patients, 43 with Graves' ophthalmopathy and fewer than 65 with stable Graves' hyperthyroidism, was used to find distinguishing TCR V-J signatures. Prospective prediction of ophthalmopathy was tested in an independent validation cohort consisting of 18 hyperthyroidism patients and 15 to 17 patients who later progressed to ophthalmopathy. The 95 to 100 discovery patients were randomly divided into training and test sets at a 7:3 ratio. In addition, the study compared T-cell repertoires in thyroid tissue and in blood from five or six Graves' hyperthyroidism patients. Following sampling, methimazole starting at 30 mg daily was given to hyperthyroidism patients, and high-dose intravenous methylprednisolone was given to ophthalmopathy patients. The paper reports TCR Vbeta CDR3 sequencing of more than 120 peripheral blood samples: around 45 ophthalmopathy, fewer than 80 hyperthyroidism and some 17 progressor patients. Results and caveats for the whole study, not just this receptor: Most expanded thyroid clonotypes (frequency above 0.001) were also detected in blood, suggesting blood repertoires may reflect thyroid immune responses. In validation, progression to ophthalmopathy was predicted by the model with nearly 71% sensitivity and just over 72% specificity, a median of roughly 6 months before onset. No statistical method was used to set the sample size in advance, and investigators knew the group allocation. Ophthalmopathy was separated from stable hyperthyroidism by a 13 V-J signature model, with approximately 89% sensitivity and 81% to 83% specificity obtained in cross-validation and 80%/75% obtained in testing.

Graves' hyperthyroidism was defined as stable when no progression to ophthalmopathy occurred over 18 months of follow-up. The hyperthyroidism patients were between 18 and 65 years old and newly diagnosed, with a disease duration of less than 2 months. Patients with uncontrolled infections, other autoimmune diseases, pregnancy or lactation were excluded. Diagnoses were established on the basis of clinical symptoms, serum thyroxine and TRAb, thyroid ultrasound, and orbital computed tomography. PBMCs were separated from under 12 ml of fresh peripheral blood using Ficoll-Paque density gradient centrifugation. Trizol reagent was used to extract total RNA, and RNA quality was then checked on an Agilent 2100 Bioanalyzer. This clonotype occurred many times. Its antigen is still unknown. The sample holds no much larger clone one base away, and base qualities are not on file. V is shortened by 6 bases, J by 1 base, and the region joining them spans 16 bases. From the cysteine through the phenylalanine, the CDR3 covers 16 amino acids. Just the 48-base CDR3 DNA is kept, in frame starting at base 1.

The TCR beta CDR3 regions were amplified from the RNA transcripts. For the first round of RT-PCR on the TCR CDR3, the HTBI primer set was used together with the Qiagen OneStep RT-PCR kit. Libraries were constructed in a second round of multiplex PCR, after which size selection and purification were carried out. Sequencing of the libraries was done on an Illumina HiSeq2000 using paired-end 100 bp reads. Per the source publication's procedure: SOAPnuke was used to process the raw data, with reads discarded if the reads contained adapters or uncalled bases, had a mean Phred below 15, or lacked an exact constant-primer or identifier match. COPE v1.2.5 was used to merge high-quality paired reads, and clonotypes were defined as unique nucleotide sequences. MiTCR v1.1 was used to align the clonotypes against IMGT TRBV, TRBD and TRBJ reference segments. Only V-J combinations with frequency above 0.0001, covering about 99% of repertoires, were analysed. The TCS score was defined as F50 (clonal expansion) divided by E x V (chaos), with BLOSUM62-based TCRdist calculated between CDR3 peptides within each V-J. Welch's t-statistics and random forest reduced 500 to 650 V-J features to roughly 13, which were used in a naive Bayes classifier (R e1071). TCRdb's own reprocessing of the public reads used fastp at Q25 and MiXCR and kept productive beta chains. Each record represents a unique CDR3 protein, reported with the most common genes and DNA among its rows. The V and J calls follow TCRdb's processing rather than the paper's. The sample table records approximately 380,000 distinct CDR3 sequences; 15% to 20% of these occur just once. The ten largest account for around 4% of the sample.

Sequenced: blood. The source of this sequence is a woman aged 18-29 years with Graves' hyperthyroidism. The rearrangement joined TRBV12-3 or TRBV12-4 to TRBJ1-5; the D gene lacks a confident call. CDR3 reads: CASRKAGELSNQPQHF. The nucleotides are TGTGCCAGCAGGAAGGCGGGCGAGTTGAGCAATCAGCCCCAGCATTTT.